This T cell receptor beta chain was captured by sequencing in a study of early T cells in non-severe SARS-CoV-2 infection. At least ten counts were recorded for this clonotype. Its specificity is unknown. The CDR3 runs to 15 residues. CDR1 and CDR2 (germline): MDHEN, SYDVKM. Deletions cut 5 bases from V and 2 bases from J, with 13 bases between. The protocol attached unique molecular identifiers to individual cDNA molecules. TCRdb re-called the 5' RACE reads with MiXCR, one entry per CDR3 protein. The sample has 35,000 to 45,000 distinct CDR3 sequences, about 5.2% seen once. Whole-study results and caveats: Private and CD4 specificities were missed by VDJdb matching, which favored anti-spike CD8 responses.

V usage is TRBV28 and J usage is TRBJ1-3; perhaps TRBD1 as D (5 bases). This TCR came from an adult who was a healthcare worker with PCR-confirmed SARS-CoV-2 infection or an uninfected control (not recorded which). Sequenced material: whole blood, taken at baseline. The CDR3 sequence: CASSPRRETGNTIYF. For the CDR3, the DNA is TGTGCCAGCAGTCCCCGCAGGGAGACTGGAAACACCATATATTTT.